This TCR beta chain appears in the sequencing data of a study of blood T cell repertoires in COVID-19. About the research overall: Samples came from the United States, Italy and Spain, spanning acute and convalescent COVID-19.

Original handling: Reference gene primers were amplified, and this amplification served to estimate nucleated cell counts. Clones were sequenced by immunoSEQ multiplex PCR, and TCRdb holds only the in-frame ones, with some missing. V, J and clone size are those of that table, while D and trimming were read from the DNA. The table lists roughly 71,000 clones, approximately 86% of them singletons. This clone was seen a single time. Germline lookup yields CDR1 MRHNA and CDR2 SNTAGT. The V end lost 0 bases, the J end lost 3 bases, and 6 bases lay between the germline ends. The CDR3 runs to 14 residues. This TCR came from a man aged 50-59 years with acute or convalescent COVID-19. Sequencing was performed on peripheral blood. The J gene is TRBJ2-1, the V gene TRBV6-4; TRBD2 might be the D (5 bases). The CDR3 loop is CASSDSGDYNEQFF. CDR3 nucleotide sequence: TGTGCCAGCAGTGACTCGGGAGACTACAATGAGCAGTTCTTC.